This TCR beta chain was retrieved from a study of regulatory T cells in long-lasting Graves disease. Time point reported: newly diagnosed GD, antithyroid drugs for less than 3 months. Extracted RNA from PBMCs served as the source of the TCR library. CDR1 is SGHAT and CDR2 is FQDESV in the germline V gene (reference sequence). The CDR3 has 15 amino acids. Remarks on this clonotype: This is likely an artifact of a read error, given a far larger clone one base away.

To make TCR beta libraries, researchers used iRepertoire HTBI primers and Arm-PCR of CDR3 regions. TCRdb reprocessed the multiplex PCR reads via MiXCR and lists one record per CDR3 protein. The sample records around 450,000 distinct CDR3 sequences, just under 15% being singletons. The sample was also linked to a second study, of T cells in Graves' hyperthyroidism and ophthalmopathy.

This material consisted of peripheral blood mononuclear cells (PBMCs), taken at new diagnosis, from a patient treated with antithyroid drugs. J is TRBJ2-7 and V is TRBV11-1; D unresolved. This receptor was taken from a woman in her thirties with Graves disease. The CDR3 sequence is CASGLGKGGPYEQYF. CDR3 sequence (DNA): TGTGCCAGCGGCTTAGGTAAAGGCGGCCCCTACGAGCAGTACTTC.